The following is a T cell receptor beta chain sequence with its context. Its matching antigen is unknown. This specimen belongs to a study of T-cell reconstitution after alpha-beta-depleted transplantation in children. CDR3 length: 14 residues. Per the germline V gene, CDR1 is SGDLS and CDR2 is YYNGEE. The V gene end was trimmed by 4 bases and the J gene end by 6 bases; junction bases not matched to a gene: 4. Preparing the TCRbeta library involved the use of unique molecular identifiers. Via MiXCR, TCRdb re-called the PCR reads, giving one row per CDR3 protein. The data hold more than 200,000 distinct CDR3 sequences, with under 8.5% observed a single time. Study-level results: Approximately two months post-transplant, alpha-beta T cells reportedly originated from several hundred expanded graft clones. After transplant, high TCRbeta diversity at day 60 in some patients arose from surviving recipient T cells and thymic progenitors. Newly produced T cells mostly provided counts and TCRbeta diversity after one year, as hyperexpanded clones declined.

This specimen consisted of PBMCs, mostly from graft donor cells, obtained 360 days after TCRalphabeta/CD19-depleted stem cell transplant. J is TRBJ2-1 and V is TRBV9; TRBD2 matches 10 bases. This sequence originates from a male patient aged 2-10 years who had a stem cell transplant for acute myeloid leukemia, so the T cells may come from the graft donor. For the CDR3, the DNA is TGTGCCAGCAGCTACCGGACTAGCGGCAATGAGCAGTTCTTC. This gives the protein CASSYRTSGNEQFF.